This TCR beta chain was observed in a study of shared clonotypes between healthy human individuals. Assay used: immunoSEQ multiplex PCR; TCRdb lists only in-frame clones, some missing. Found here are about 2 million clones, over 85% of them singletons; the top ten hold 1.2%. CDR1 and CDR2 (germline): PRHDT, FYEKMQ (reference sequence). Trimming at V came to 1 base and at J to 5 bases, leaving 5 bases not matched to a gene. The CDR3 sequence is 15 residues long. CD8 cells regarded as naive lacked CD45RO, were positively chosen for CCR7, and omitted terminally differentiated effector memory CD45RA+ cells.

Sequencing was done on a sample of naive CD8+ T cells sorted from blood. The V call is TRBV13, the J call TRBJ2-5; 9 bases fit TRBD1. The TCR comes from a young man in good health. CDR3: CASSLDGTGLETQYF. The CDR3 nucleotides are TGTGCCAGCAGCTTAGATGGGACAGGGTTGGAGACCCAGTACTTC. Complete variable domain (other parts from reference TRBV13 and TRBJ2-5): AAGVIQSPRHLIKEKRETATLKCYPIPRHDTVYWYQQGPGQDPQFLISFYEKMQSDKGSIPDRFSAQQFSDYHSELNMSSLELGDSALYFCASSLDGTGLETQYFGPGTRLLVL.